These T cell receptor beta chains were read from a single sample in a study of blood T cell repertoires in COVID-19. Data came from immunoSEQ multiplex PCR; TCRdb stores just in-frame clones and leaves some out. The sample records around 70,000 clones, 90% being singletons. Sequenced: peripheral blood. These receptors were collected from a man aged 50 or older with acute or convalescent COVID-19. Each CDR3 is given with its conserved first and last residue. The order of the fields is V gene, D gene, CDR3 length, J gene, clone size, CDR3 protein. The D gene is left open where the match is weak. Clone sizes are given selectively: once, few, many, or a class where the clone is expanded.

v_gene: TRBV7-2
d_gene: NA
len: 15
j_gene: TRBJ2-6
abundance: NA
CDR3aa: CASSLRGSGANVLTF

v_gene: TRBV5-1
d_gene: TRBD1
len: 15
j_gene: TRBJ1-1
abundance: NA
CDR3aa: CASSIGTAMNTEAFF

v_gene: TRBV28
d_gene: TRBD1
len: 15
j_gene: TRBJ1-5
abundance: NA
CDR3aa: CASSLVTGPTQPQHF

v_gene: TRBV3-1/TRBV3-2
d_gene: TRBD2
len: 16
j_gene: TRBJ2-1
abundance: NA
CDR3aa: CASSRSGTRGPVGQFF

v_gene: TRBV9
d_gene: TRBD1
len: 16
j_gene: TRBJ1-6
abundance: NA
CDR3aa: CASSNGQGAYNSPLHF

v_gene: TRBV9
d_gene: NA
len: 15
j_gene: TRBJ1-2
abundance: NA
CDR3aa: CASSVGPNGDSGYTF

v_gene: TRBV3-1/TRBV3-2
d_gene: TRBD2
len: 14
j_gene: TRBJ2-3
abundance: NA
CDR3aa: CASSSRGGADTQYF

v_gene: TRBV4-3
d_gene: NA
len: 17
j_gene: TRBJ1-2
abundance: NA
CDR3aa: CASSQFGKGSYNYGYTF

v_gene: TRBV18
d_gene: NA
len: 15
j_gene: TRBJ1-5
abundance: NA
CDR3aa: CASSPAGIGNQPQHF

v_gene: TRBV6-5
d_gene: NA
len: 12
j_gene: TRBJ2-1
abundance: NA
CDR3aa: CASSPTRNEQFF

v_gene: TRBV4-2
d_gene: TRBD2
len: 17
j_gene: TRBJ2-1
abundance: NA
CDR3aa: CASSQDRGSGTYNEQFF

v_gene: TRBV4-2
d_gene: NA
len: 11
j_gene: TRBJ1-4
abundance: NA
CDR3aa: CASGHNEKLFF

v_gene: TRBV27
d_gene: NA
len: 16
j_gene: TRBJ2-2
abundance: NA
CDR3aa: CASSPRFPANTGELFF

v_gene: TRBV7-2
d_gene: NA
len: 16
j_gene: TRBJ2-3
abundance: NA
CDR3aa: CASTPASAYFTDTQYF

v_gene: TRBV10-2
d_gene: NA
len: 17
j_gene: TRBJ2-4
abundance: NA
CDR3aa: CASSDPHRLGRGNIQYF

v_gene: TRBV19
d_gene: NA
len: 16
j_gene: TRBJ1-5
abundance: NA
CDR3aa: CASTPPAGLRNQPQHF

v_gene: TRBV30
d_gene: TRBD1
len: 15
j_gene: TRBJ2-3
abundance: NA
CDR3aa: CAWSFRDRPTDTQYF

v_gene: TRBV28
d_gene: NA
len: 13
j_gene: TRBJ1-5
abundance: once
CDR3aa: CASLSGGLQPQHF

v_gene: TRBV9
d_gene: NA
len: 13
j_gene: TRBJ1-5
abundance: NA
CDR3aa: CASSIGGDQPQHF

v_gene: TRBV4-1
d_gene: TRBD2
len: 17
j_gene: TRBJ2-1
abundance: NA
CDR3aa: CASSQDLPGRAYNEQFF

v_gene: TRBV25-1
d_gene: NA
len: 12
j_gene: TRBJ2-1
abundance: NA
CDR3aa: CASSEWTAEQFF

v_gene: TRBV18
d_gene: NA
len: 12
j_gene: TRBJ1-2
abundance: NA
CDR3aa: CASSPTGYGYTF

v_gene: TRBV14
d_gene: NA
len: 14
j_gene: TRBJ1-2
abundance: NA
CDR3aa: CASSQGRVRDGYTF